Each of the 14 T cell receptor beta chains below was sequenced from the same sample in a study of cytomegalovirus exposure and HLA in healthy donors. PCR amplification relied on 60 Vbeta primers (plus 13 Jbeta primers). Sequencing used immunoSEQ multiplex PCR; TCRdb keeps in-frame clones, though not all of them. The sample includes roughly 100,000 clones, around 76% of them seen just once. The specimen sequenced was PBMCs. The receptors originated from a man aged 35 to 55 in good health and CMV-seropositive.

This clone came up a few times. The rearrangement links TRBV2 to TRBJ1-2; TRBD1 aligns across 7 bases. CDR3 length equals 14 residues. The V segment lost 4 bases and the J segment 6 bases; nucleotides outside the gene matches: 8. Germline CDR1 is SNHLY and CDR2 is FYNNEI. CDR3 nucleotide sequence: TGTGCCAGCAGTGTGACAGGGTCTCAGGATGGCTACACCTTC. This translates into CASSVTGSQDGYTF.

The chain joins TRBV19 to TRBJ2-7; D may be TRBD1 (5 bases). V was shortened by 3 bases and J by 0 bases, with 9 bases between the two germline ends. This CDR3 region has 14 residues. CDR1 is LNHDA and CDR2 is SQIVND in the germline V gene (reference sequence). CDR3 loop: CASSIQTDSYEQYF. CDR3 DNA sequence: TGTGCCAGTAGTATTCAGACAGACTCCTACGAGCAGTACTTC.

J is TRBJ1-1 and V is TRBV5-4; the D is unclear. Germline V gene data show CDR1 as SGHNT and CDR2 as YYREEE (reference sequence). V lost 2 bases, J lost 0 bases, and 5 bases lay in between. The CDR3 covers 13 residues. The CDR3 sequence: CASSLQMNTEAFF. The CDR3, as DNA: TGTGCCAGCAGCTTACAAATGAACACTGAAGCTTTCTTT.

This chain connects TRBV19 to TRBJ2-3; weak D call: TRBD2 (5 bases). Deletions cut 7 bases from V and 2 bases from J, with 16 bases between. There are 15 residues in the CDR3. In germline, CDR1 is LNHDA, CDR2 SQIVND (reference sequence). Here the CDR3 reads CASTTTDSHTDTQYF. The CDR3 DNA follows: TGTGCCAGTACCACCACGGACTCTCACACAGATACGCAGTATTTT.

The chain uses TRBV10-2 and TRBJ1-4, with D possibly TRBD1 on 5 matching bases. Germline CDR1 is WSHSY and CDR2 is SAAADI. The CDR3 runs to 15 residues. Trimming stripped 6 bases from V and 4 bases from J, with 15 bases between. The CDR3 DNA sequence: TGCGCCAGCAGGTTGGACACCGCAATTAATGAAAAACTGTTTTTT. It specifies CASRLDTAINEKLFF.

The chain has TRBV11-3 and TRBJ2-7; no reliable D call. Germline assignment: CDR1 SGHNT and CDR2 YENEEA. Trimming pared 6 bases from V and 4 bases from J, leaving 13 bases between. This CDR3 spans 13 amino acids. CDR3 sequence: CASSGEATYEQYF. DNA of the CDR3: TGTGCCAGCAGTGGTGAGGCGACGTACGAGCAGTACTTC.

The chain recombines TRBV14 with TRBJ1-1, with 7 bases that match TRBD1. V shed 1 base, J shed 7 bases, and the junction held 6 bases outside the gene matches. CDR1 is SGHDN, CDR2 FVKESK, per germline. CDR3 length: 14 amino acids. In nucleotides, the CDR3 is TGTGCCAGCAGCCAAGGCAGGGGGTCTATTGAAGCTTTCTTT. Amino acid sequence: CASSQGRGSIEAFF.

A single count supports this clone. The chain couples TRBV19 to TRBJ2-5; the D gene is possibly TRBD2 (5 bases). CDR3 length equals 13 residues. Germline V lookup: CDR1 LNHDA, CDR2 SQIVND (reference sequence). Trimming removed 10 bases from V and 5 bases from J, with 17 bases in between. For the CDR3, the DNA is TGTGCCACTCAGCGGAAGCCGGGCGAGACCCAGTACTTC. Its protein is CATQRKPGETQYF.

This chain links TRBV7-2 with TRBJ2-5; 10 nucleotides align to TRBD2. The germline CDR1 and CDR2 sequences are SGHTA and FQGNSA. This CDR3 is built from 15 residues. With V trimmed by 3 bases and J by 5 bases, 6 bases remained unmatched. The CDR3 region is CASSFTSGIRETQYF. The CDR3 nucleotides read TGTGCCAGCAGCTTCACTAGCGGGATACGGGAGACCCAGTACTTC.

With regard to this clone: Germline is not matched at one junction end, which may reflect a read error. The J gene is TRBJ2-5, the V gene TRBV7-9; TRBD1 matches at 7 bases. CDR3 length: 15 amino acids. Germline CDR1 SEHNR, CDR2 FQNEAQ (reference sequence). CDR3 residues: CSSSSPRQGLDTQYF. As DNA, the CDR3 is TGTTCCAGCAGCTCGCCGAGACAGGGTCTGGACACCCAGTACTTC.

This chain connects TRBV10-3 to TRBJ2-5, with a tentative D call TRBD2 (6 bases). V was trimmed by 2 bases and J by 5 bases, leaving 24 bases between them. Germline lookup yields CDR1 ENHRY and CDR2 SYGVKD. The CDR3 extends over 18 amino acids. The CDR3 region is CAISEDTSHPTGGETQYF. The CDR3 DNA reads TGTGCCATCAGTGAGGATACAAGCCACCCTACTGGAGGGGAGACCCAGTACTTC.

This clone has more than one count but fewer than ten. This chain connects TRBV7-2 to TRBJ2-7; 8 nucleotides align to TRBD2. V dropped 4 bases and J dropped 0; count of bases not matched to a gene: 17. The CDR3 spans 19 residues. Germline V CDR1 and CDR2: SGHTA, FQGNSA. CDR3 sequence (DNA): TGTGCCAGCAGCTCACGAACGGGAATGTTCCGGGGGGGCTCCTACGAGCAGTACTTC. Translating gives CASSSRTGMFRGGSYEQYF.

The sample holds a few counts of this clone. The V call is TRBV5-6, the J call TRBJ2-1; 8 bases map to TRBD1. V shed 1 base, J shed 2 bases, and the junction held 2 bases outside the gene matches. Per the germline V gene, CDR1 is SGHDT and CDR2 is YYEEEE. CDR3 length: 15 residues. For the CDR3, the DNA is TGTGCCAGCAGCTTGAAACAGGGGGCCTACAATGAGCAGTTCTTC. Residues: CASSLKQGAYNEQFF. Looking up the rest from reference TRBV5-6 and TRBJ2-1 gives the full variable domain: DAGVTQSPTHLIKTRGQQVTLRCSPKSGHDTVSWYQQALGQGPQFIFQYYEEEERQRGNFPDRFSGHQFPNYSSELNVNALLLGDSALYLCASSLKQGAYNEQFFGPGTRLTVL.

The V call is TRBV19, the J call TRBJ1-1, with TRBD1 matching 7 bases. Germline V gene lookup returns CDR1 LNHDA and CDR2 SQIVND (reference sequence). Germline trimming cut 7 bases from V and 0 bases from J; bases unmatched to any gene: 11. The length of the CDR3 is 16 residues. The CDR3 sequence: CASKKARQGMNTEAFF. The CDR3 coding sequence is TGTGCCAGTAAGAAGGCTCGACAGGGCATGAACACTGAAGCTTTCTTT.